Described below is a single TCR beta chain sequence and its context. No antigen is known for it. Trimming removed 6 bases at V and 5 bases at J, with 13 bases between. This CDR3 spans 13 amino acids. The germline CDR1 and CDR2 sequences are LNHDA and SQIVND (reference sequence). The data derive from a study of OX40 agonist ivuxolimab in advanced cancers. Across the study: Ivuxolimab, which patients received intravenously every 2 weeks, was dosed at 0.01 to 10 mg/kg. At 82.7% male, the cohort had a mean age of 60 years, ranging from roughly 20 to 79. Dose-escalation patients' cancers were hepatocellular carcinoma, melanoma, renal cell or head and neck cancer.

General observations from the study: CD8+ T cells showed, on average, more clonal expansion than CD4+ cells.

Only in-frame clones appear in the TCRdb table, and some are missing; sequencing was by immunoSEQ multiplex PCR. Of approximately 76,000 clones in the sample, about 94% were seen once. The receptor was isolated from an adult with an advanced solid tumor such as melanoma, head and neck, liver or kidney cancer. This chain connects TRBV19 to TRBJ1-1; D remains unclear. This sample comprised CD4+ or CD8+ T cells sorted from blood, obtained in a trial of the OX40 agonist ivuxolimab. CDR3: CASSHDRRTEAFF. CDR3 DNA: TGTGCCAGTAGCCACGACCGGAGGACTGAAGCTTTCTTT.